The entry that follows covers one TCR beta chain sequence. Its antigen is not identified. The repertoire was sequenced with immunoSEQ multiplex PCR; TCRdb's copy has only in-frame clones and lacks some. The data show tens of thousands of clones, with roughly four fifths seen just once and under 2.5% held by the top ten. The data originate from a study of vaccination effects on CD4 cells after COVID-19. Study overall: Peptide-pool stimulation followed by sequencing identified expanded antigen-specific CD4+ clonotypes in the ViraFEST assay. Samples that were drawn after vaccination came a median of 72 days after the second dose.

The CDR3 length is 17 residues. CDR1 and CDR2 from the germline V gene are MNHEY and SMNVEV (reference sequence). V lost 5 bases to trimming and J lost 5 bases; unmatched junction nucleotides: 6. Following culture for nine to ten days, CD4+ T cells were isolated. Vaccination of participants consisted of two doses of either the BNT162b2 or mRNA-1273 vaccine. Both day 3 and day 7 saw half the medium replaced with IL-2 medium. Study results and caveats: Only a single clone (1 of 255 vaccine-induced clones in healthy vaccinees) cross-reacted with common cold coronaviruses.

The chain recombines TRBV27 with TRBJ2-1; 16 bases fit TRBD2. The input for sequencing was CD4+ T cells from PBMCs cultured without peptide, taken after COVID-19 vaccination. This TCR came from a human donor who received a COVID-19 vaccine. The CDR3 loop is CASSRRGLAGGNNEQFF. CDR3 DNA sequence: TGTGCCAGCAGTCGTAGGGGACTAGCGGGGGGGAACAATGAGCAGTTCTTC.